A single sample is the source of the 14 T cell receptor beta chains below, sequenced in a study of T cell responses to AZD1222 COVID-19 vaccine. Repertoires were generated with immunoSEQ multiplex PCR, while TCRdb's copy carries only in-frame clones and drops some. This sample has about 150,000 clones, with about 88% found just once. The sequenced sample was peripheral blood, obtained after recovery from COVID-19. These TCRs come from an adult who had recovered from COVID-19.

This clone was seen a few times. The chain links TRBV10-3 to TRBJ1-1, with D possibly TRBD1 on 5 matching bases. The CDR3 has 13 residues. Germline CDR1 and CDR2: ENHRY and SYGVKD. V lost 11 bases to trimming and J lost 0 bases, with 13 bases between them. The chain's CDR3 is CASTQGMNTEAFF. CDR3 bases: TGTGCCTCGACGCAGGGCATGAACACTGAAGCTTTCTTT.

V is TRBV5-4 and J is TRBJ1-1; D remains ambiguous. V shed 4 bases and J shed 1 base, with 17 bases lying between them. CDR3 length: 16 amino acids. Germline CDR1 SGHNT, CDR2 YYREEE (reference sequence). Here the CDR3 DNA reads TGTGCCAGCAGCGACGCAACTACCGGGCCGAACACTGAAGCTTTCTTT. Encoded protein: CASSDATTGPNTEAFF.

This clone was picked up one time. The chain has TRBV4-2 and TRBJ1-1; no clear D. Trimming cost V 3 bases and J 0 bases, with 5 bases left between them. From germline, CDR1 is LGHNA and CDR2 YNFKEQ. This CDR3 has 13 amino acids. CDR3 sequence reads: CASSHSLNTEAFF. The CDR3 DNA follows: TGTGCCAGCAGCCATAGCCTGAACACTGAAGCTTTCTTT.

In this sample, this clone turned up a few times. This rearrangement joins TRBV28 to TRBJ1-6; TRBD1 is a possible D gene (5 bases). CDR1 and CDR2 from the germline V gene are MDHEN and SYDVKM. The CDR3 consists of 17 residues. V was clipped by 7 bases and J by 6 bases, with 22 bases between them. Written as DNA, the CDR3 is TGTGCCAGCACCATAAACCCAGGGAAGGGACTTAATTCACCCCTCCACTTT. It codes for CASTINPGKGLNSPLHF.

Here the CDR3 DNA reads TGTGCCAGCAGTCCTTCTGGGACAGGGGGCTCCTACGAGCAGTACTTC. Amino acids: CASSPSGTGGSYEQYF. V and J are TRBV28 and TRBJ2-7; 11 bases are a match to TRBD1. Unmatched junction bases numbered 6, after V lost 5 bases and J lost 0 bases. This CDR3 spans 16 amino acids. The germline V gene has CDR1 MDHEN and CDR2 SYDVKM.

V and J are TRBV5-1 and TRBJ2-2; weak D call: TRBD2 (5 bases). This CDR3 spans 16 amino acids. The germline CDR1 and CDR2 sequences are SGHRS and YFSETQ. V was shortened by 2 bases and J by 6 bases, with 17 bases between the two germline ends. This CDR3 reads CASSLEQSGSAGELFF. The CDR3 nucleotides read TGCGCCAGCAGCTTAGAGCAGAGTGGTAGCGCCGGGGAGCTGTTTTTT.

This chain links TRBV7-2 with TRBJ1-6, with TRBD1 as a possible D gene (5 bases). Trimming shortened V by 2 bases and J by 11 bases, and 16 bases separated the two germline ends. The CDR3 sequence is 15 residues long. The germline gives CDR1 SGHTA, CDR2 FQGNSA. CDR3 protein: CASSLYRDGQTPLHF. Written as DNA, the CDR3 is TGTGCCAGCAGCTTATATCGGGACGGCCAAACACCCCTCCACTTT.

CDR3 loop: CASSDISLGQETQYF. The DNA of the CDR3 is TGTGCCAGCAGTGATATCTCACTGGGCCAAGAGACCCAGTACTTC. This rearrangement joins TRBV25-1 to TRBJ2-5; D gene uncertain. This CDR3 is 15 amino acids long. Germline V lookup: CDR1 MGHDK, CDR2 SYGVNS. V lost 3 bases to trimming and J lost 1 base, with 12 bases between them.

This chain joins TRBV2 and TRBJ2-7; 11 bases match TRBD2. V lost 5 bases, J lost 3 bases, and 3 bases stayed unmatched. CDR1 SNHLY and CDR2 FYNNEI come from the germline V gene. This CDR3 region has 14 residues. Here the CDR3 DNA reads TGTGCCAGCAGTCGGACTAGCGGGTACTACGAGCAGTACTTC. This translates into CASSRTSGYYEQYF.

CDR3 region: CASSVVSGARGYGYTF. CDR3 nucleotide sequence: TGTGCCAGCAGCGTAGTAAGCGGGGCGCGGGGCTATGGCTACACCTTC. The gene calls are TRBV9 and TRBJ1-2; D possibly corresponds to TRBD1 (5 bases). Looked up from germline, CDR1 is SGDLS and CDR2 is YYNGEE. V dropped 0 bases and J dropped 4 bases, with 16 bases sitting between them. The CDR3 runs 16 residues.

This chain connects TRBV28 to TRBJ1-2; 7 bases are a match to TRBD1. J gave up 2 bases and V 4 bases, and 1 base lay outside the gene matches. The CDR3 length is 13 residues. Germline CDR1 reads MDHEN; CDR2 reads SYDVKM. DNA for the CDR3: TGTGCCAGCAGTTCGGACAGGAACTATGGCTACACCTTC. As protein: CASSSDRNYGYTF.

The V call is TRBV24-1, the J call TRBJ2-7; D remains unclear. V was trimmed by 3 bases and J by 0 bases, leaving 8 bases between them. This CDR3 is built from 14 residues. The germline CDR1 and CDR2 sequences are KGHDR and SFDVKD. CDR3 sequence (DNA): TGTGCCACCAGTGATAGCAGGAGCTCCTACGAGCAGTACTTC. Protein product: CATSDSRSSYEQYF.

J is TRBJ1-2 and V is TRBV2; no definite D call. The V end lost 9 bases, the J end lost 0 bases, and 14 bases lay between the germline ends. From germline, CDR1 is SNHLY and CDR2 FYNNEI. The CDR3 covers 14 residues. The CDR3: CASGSQQANYGYTF. Here the CDR3 DNA reads TGTGCCAGTGGTTCACAGCAAGCTAACTATGGCTACACCTTC. Drawing the rest from reference TRBV2 and TRBJ1-2, the complete variable domain is EPEVTQTPSHQVTQMGQEVILRCVPISNHLYFYWYRQILGQKVEFLVSFYNNEISEKSEIFDDQFSVERPDGSNFTLKIRSTKLEDSAMYFCASGSQQANYGYTFGSGTRLTVV.

This chain joins TRBV3-1 (or the pseudogene TRBV3-2) and TRBJ1-3, with 9 nucleotides matching TRBD1. The germline V gene encodes CDR1 LGHDT and CDR2 YNNKEL (reference sequence). Trimming removed 3 bases from V and 4 bases from J; junction bases left unmatched: 13. There are 18 residues in the CDR3. The CDR3 nucleotides are TGTGCCAGCAGCCAGATGAGGACAGGGGTTTCGTTGGGAAACACCATATATTTT. Residues: CASSQMRTGVSLGNTIYF.